These 20 T cell receptor beta chains share one sample of origin, sequenced in a study of T-cell reconstitution after alpha-beta-depleted transplantation in children. Library preparation (for TCRbeta) was performed with unique molecular identifiers. A single record per CDR3 protein comes from TCRdb applying MiXCR to the PCR reads. Here the sample spans 900,000 or so distinct CDR3 sequences, less than 20% being singletons. The source material was PBMCs, mostly from graft donor cells, sampled 360 days after TCRalphabeta/CD19-depleted stem cell transplant. The origin of the receptors is a male patient younger than 18 who had a stem cell transplant for acute lymphoblastic leukemia, so the T cells may come from the graft donor.

The chain employs TRBV7-9 and TRBJ2-5, with D tentatively TRBD1 (5 bases). The CDR3 has 15 residues. V was cut by 0 bases and J by 2 bases, with 10 bases left in between. The germline V gene encodes CDR1 SEHNR and CDR2 FQNEAQ (reference sequence). For the CDR3, the DNA is TGTGCCAGCAGCTTAGCGCTCAGGGCACAAGAGACCCAGTACTTC. Amino acids: CASSLALRAQETQYF.

This clonotype was recorded at least ten times. The J gene is TRBJ1-1, the V gene TRBV29-1; maybe TRBD1 (6 bases). CDR3 length: 13 residues. The germline CDR1 and CDR2 sequences are SQVTM and ANQGSEA. V was cut by 5 bases and J by 4 bases, with 14 bases left in between. The CDR3 protein is CSVYRDEGTEAFF. In nucleotides, the CDR3 is TGCAGCGTTTACAGGGACGAGGGCACTGAAGCTTTCTTT. The full variable domain, completed using reference TRBV29-1 and TRBJ1-1, is SAVISQKPSRDICQRGTSLTIQCQVDSQVTMMFWYRQQPGQSLTLIATANQGSEATYESGFVIDKFPISRPNLTFSTLTVSNMSPEDSSIYLCSVYRDEGTEAFFGQGTRLTVV.

The chain is built from TRBV4-1 and TRBJ1-1; possibly TRBD1 for D (5 bases). V was clipped by 0 bases and J by 3 bases, with 11 bases between them. Germline lookup yields CDR1 MGHRA and CDR2 YSYEKL. The length of the CDR3 is 15 residues. CDR3 in amino acids: CASSQEPGRDTEAFF. Written as DNA, the CDR3 is TGCGCCAGCAGCCAAGAACCAGGGCGAGACACTGAAGCTTTCTTT.

The rearrangement joins TRBV5-1 to TRBJ2-7, with D maybe TRBD2 (6 bases). This CDR3 contains 15 residues. Germline CDR1 reads SGHRS; CDR2 reads YFSETQ. Trimming left V 5 bases short and J 3 bases short, with 18 bases between. The CDR3 loop is CASRGLLNNLYEQYF. Written as DNA, the CDR3 is TGCGCCAGCAGGGGACTCCTCAACAATCTCTACGAGCAGTACTTC.

This clonotype was picked up a small number of times. The rearrangement joins TRBV14 to TRBJ2-7; D is unclear. V gave up 1 base and J gave up 7 bases, with 11 bases separating them. The CDR3 is 13 residues long. Germline assignment: CDR1 SGHDN and CDR2 FVKESK. The CDR3 DNA follows: TGTGCCAGCAGCCAAGCGACGATTGGGGAGCAGTACTTC. Protein sequence: CASSQATIGEQYF. Filled out from reference TRBV14 and TRBJ2-7, the complete variable domain reads EAGVTQFPSHSVIEKGQTVTLRCDPISGHDNLYWYRRVMGKEIKFLLHFVKESKQDESGMPNNRFLAERTGGTYSTLKVQPAELEDSGVYFCASSQATIGEQYFGPGTRLTVT.

The J gene is TRBJ2-1, the V gene TRBV12-3 or TRBV12-4; 7 bases map to TRBD1. V shed 5 bases, J shed 2 bases, and the junction held 6 bases outside the gene matches. The CDR3 totals 15 residues. Written as DNA, the CDR3 is TGTGCCAGCAGTACCAGTCAGGGGGCCTACAATGAGCAGTTCTTC. It encodes CASSTSQGAYNEQFF.

The chain carries TRBV12-5 and TRBJ2-7; a weak D match, TRBD1 (6 bases). Germline CDR1 reads LGHNT; CDR2 reads FRNRAP. The CDR3 is 16 residues long. With 5 bases removed from V and 3 bases from J, the gap between germline ends came to 20 bases. The CDR3 loop reads CASGPSGWDTHYEQYF. The CDR3 DNA follows: TGTGCTAGTGGTCCATCCGGCTGGGACACGCACTACGAGCAGTACTTC.

This clonotype was counted only a few times. The rearrangement joins TRBV6-1 to TRBJ1-3; 7 nucleotides align to TRBD1. This CDR3 spans 15 amino acids. V dropped 6 bases and J dropped 0; count of bases not matched to a gene: 5. Germline lookup yields CDR1 MNHNS and CDR2 SASEGT. CDR3 DNA sequence: TGTGCCAGCAGCCGAGACAGGGACTCTGGAAACACCATATATTTT. The encoded protein is CASSRDRDSGNTIYF.

This clonotype was counted a few times. DNA of the CDR3: TGCGCCAGCAGCTTGGAACTAGCGGACCAAGAGACCCAGTACTTC. This encodes CASSLELADQETQYF. V is TRBV5-1 and J is TRBJ2-5; the match to TRBD2 covers 8 bases. The ends lost 0 bases at V and 0 bases at J; junction bases unmatched: 1. CDR3 length equals 15 residues. Germline V gene sequence: CDR1 SGHRS, CDR2 YFSETQ.

This clonotype was recorded at least ten times. The chain joins TRBV4-1 to TRBJ2-3; the D is unclear. This CDR3 contains 16 residues. Germline V gene sequence: CDR1 MGHRA, CDR2 YSYEKL. V gave up 5 bases and J gave up 2 bases, with 17 bases separating them. CDR3 loop: CASSINSVTHTDTQYF. The CDR3, as DNA: TGCGCCAGCAGCATTAACAGTGTGACACACACAGATACGCAGTATTTT.

In regard to this clonotype: An end of the junction differs from the germline gene, which may be a read error. This chain links TRBV12-3 or TRBV12-4 with TRBJ1-2, with TRBD1 as a possible D gene (5 bases). The length of the CDR3 is 10 residues. CDR3 sequence reads: CASSVGPPNF. In DNA form, the CDR3 reads TGTGCCAGCAGTGTGGGACCGCCAAACTTC.

The sample holds a few counts of this clonotype. This sequence joins TRBV7-8 and TRBJ2-7; TRBD2 matches 11 bases. Germline assignment: CDR1 SGHVS and CDR2 FQNEAQ. This CDR3 has 15 residues. Germline trimming cut 4 bases from V and 4 bases from J; bases unmatched to any gene: 6. CDR3 coding DNA: TGTGCCAGCAGCTGGAGGGGGACTAGCGGTTACGAGCAGTACTTC. Translating it yields CASSWRGTSGYEQYF.

This clonotype showed up many times. This chain uses TRBV29-1 with TRBJ2-7, with D hard to call. This CDR3 region has 10 residues. V lost 4 bases, J lost 2 bases, and 3 bases lay in between. CDR1 SQVTM and CDR2 ANQGSEA come from the germline V gene. The CDR3 coding sequence is TGCAGCGTTGCAACCTACGAGCAGTACTTC. Its translation is CSVATYEQYF.

This clonotype was seen a handful of times. The genes are TRBV11-2 and TRBJ2-7; D remains unclear. V was pared by 5 bases and J by 6 bases, with 17 bases between. Germline V gene data show CDR1 as SGHAT and CDR2 as FQNNGV. CDR3 size: 14 residues. In nucleotides, the CDR3 is TGTGCCAGCAGCCAGACGGTCCCTTTGGGCGAGCAGTACTTC. Translating it yields CASSQTVPLGEQYF.

The chain employs TRBV12-3 or TRBV12-4 and TRBJ1-1, with D possibly TRBD1 on 5 matching bases. The V and J ends lost 7 bases and 2 bases respectively, with 14 bases between them. This CDR3 comprises 14 residues. The CDR3 sequence is CASTSGTPNTEAFF. The CDR3, as DNA: TGTGCCAGCACCTCAGGGACGCCTAACACTGAAGCTTTCTTT.

This clonotype was detected a few times. The rearrangement joins TRBV18 to TRBJ2-1, with D unclear. V was shortened by 6 bases and J by 2 bases, with 8 bases between the two germline ends. The germline gives CDR1 KGHSH, CDR2 LQKENI. This CDR3 contains 13 residues. The CDR3 protein is CASSPVAYNEQFF. In DNA, the CDR3 is TGTGCCAGCTCCCCGGTAGCCTACAATGAGCAGTTCTTC.

This chain links TRBV20-1 with TRBJ2-3; 9 bases line up with TRBD1. The CDR3 totals 15 residues. V dropped 4 bases and J dropped 6; count of bases not matched to a gene: 11. Germline assignment: CDR1 DFQATT and CDR2 SNEGSKA (reference sequence). The CDR3 loop is CSANPGQGPSDTQYF. CDR3 nucleotides: TGCAGTGCTAACCCGGGACAGGGTCCTTCCGATACGCAGTATTTT.

In its sample, this clonotype was seen a few times. The CDR3 DNA follows: TGTGCCAGCAGCTTATGGCGGGAGATCCAAGAGACCCAGTACTTC. Translating it yields CASSLWREIQETQYF. The rearrangement links TRBV7-9 to TRBJ2-5; TRBD2 aligns across 7 bases. The germline V gene has CDR1 SEHNR and CDR2 FQNEAQ (reference sequence). V gave up 2 bases and J gave up 1 base; unmatched junction bases: 4. CDR3 length: 15 amino acids.

CDR3 in DNA: TGTGCCAGCAGCGGGGAGGGGGCAGGGGGCTCCATAGGCACTGAAGCTTTCTTT. Amino acid sequence: CASSGEGAGGSIGTEAFF. The V call is TRBV9, the J call TRBJ1-1; 8 bases are a match to TRBD1. The CDR3 sequence is 18 residues long. Germline V gives CDR1 SGDLS, CDR2 YYNGEE. The V gene end was trimmed by 3 bases and the J gene end by 4 bases; junction bases not matched to a gene: 17.

The V gene is TRBV18, the J gene TRBJ1-4; D uncertain. The CDR3 consists of 14 residues. Germline V lookup: CDR1 KGHSH, CDR2 LQKENI. V was trimmed by 4 bases and J by 4 bases, leaving 10 bases between them. As DNA, the CDR3 is TGTGCCAGCTCACTCTCAGGCCGTAATGAAAAACTGTTTTTT. It is translated as CASSLSGRNEKLFF.